This T cell receptor (beta chain) was found in a study of control samples from healthy donors and cancer patients. The assay was immunoSEQ multiplex PCR, and TCRdb's table has in-frame clones only and misses some. The table includes more than 110,000 clones, more than 85% detected once. The V and J ends lost 3 bases and 7 bases respectively, with 10 bases between them. CDR1 and CDR2 from the germline V gene are KGHSH and LQKENI. The CDR3 covers 13 residues. The TCR sequence derives from a woman aged 25 to 39 in good health. V usage is TRBV18 and J usage is TRBJ2-1, with D possibly matching TRBD2 (5 bases). Sequencing was carried out using blood. Here the CDR3 DNA reads TGTGCCAGCTCACCGACACTAGAGAATGAGCAGTTCTTC. It encodes CASSPTLENEQFF.